This T cell receptor (beta chain) came from a study of blood T cell repertoires in COVID-19. Study-level information: PBMCs, B-cell-depleted T cells, or T cells were the source of the cDNA or gDNA that made up the material.

The V and J ends lost 1 base and 4 bases, in that order; junction bases with no gene match: 8. The V gene's germline CDR1 is SGHDN and CDR2 FVKESK. The CDR3 sequence is 17 residues long. The method was immunoSEQ multiplex PCR; TCRdb's version includes in-frame clones alone and lacks a portion of them. Of about 130,000 clones in the sample, around 79% were seen once. The sequence was obtained from a man aged 80 or over with acute or convalescent COVID-19. Specimen: peripheral blood. This chain uses TRBV14 with TRBJ2-3; 10 positions agree with TRBD2. CDR3 sequence reads: CASSQAPSGGAADTQYF. Written as DNA, the CDR3 is TGTGCCAGCAGCCAAGCCCCAAGCGGGGGGGCGGCAGATACGCAGTATTTT.